This entry lists 16 T cell receptor beta chains sequenced from one sample in a study of CD8+CD57+ T cells in acquired aplastic anemia. Patients selected for sequencing had displayed CD8+CD57+ cell expansion by flow cytometry. The study profiled TCR beta VDJ and CDR3 using genomic DNA as template. MiXCR, run by TCRdb on the reads, gives a single entry per CDR3 protein. Found here are more than 150,000 distinct CDR3 sequences, approximately 48% of them singletons; the top ten hold 10% to 15%. Sequenced material: sorted CD4+, CD8+, or CD8+CD57+ T cells (not recorded which) from PBMCs. The receptors were sampled from a human donor with aplastic anemia.

The chain is built from TRBV10-1 and TRBJ1-1; perhaps TRBD1 as D (5 bases). CDR1 WNHNN and CDR2 SYGVQD come from the germline V gene (reference sequence). V lost 10 bases to trimming and J lost 0 bases, with 15 bases between them. The CDR3 length is 14 residues. This CDR3 reads CATRAGRMNTEAFF. CDR3 DNA: TGCGCCACCAGGGCCGGACGGATGAACACTGAAGCTTTCTTT.

This rearrangement joins TRBV15 to TRBJ1-5; tentative D call: TRBD1 (5 bases). This CDR3 spans 15 amino acids. Trimming shortened V by 0 bases and J by 9 bases, and 15 bases separated the two germline ends. Per germline, CDR1 LNHNV and CDR2 YYDKDF (reference sequence). The CDR3, as DNA: TGTGCCACCAGCAGAGACGGGGCTGGGGAGCGGCCCCAGCATTTT. Translating gives CATSRDGAGERPQHF.

This clonotype was seen a handful of times. The chain carries TRBV7-9 and TRBJ2-7; no reliable D call. This CDR3 has 11 amino acids. Per germline, CDR1 SEHNR and CDR2 FQNEAQ (reference sequence). V was trimmed by 6 bases and J by 5 bases, leaving 8 bases between them. CDR3 DNA sequence: TGTGCCAGCAGGGGCTTCAACGAGCAGTACTTC. Its protein product is CASRGFNEQYF.

Details on this clonotype: One base away lies a much larger clone, so this may be a sequencing read error. Because the CDR3 is missing its conserved closing phenylalanine or tryptophan, this is likely a read error. The V gene is TRBV6-1, the J gene TRBJ2-3; no reliable D call. V lost 7 bases to trimming and J lost 1 base, with 6 bases between them. Germline lookup yields CDR1 MNHNS and CDR2 SASEGT. This CDR3 is built from 12 residues. CDR3 DNA sequence: TGTGCCAGCACCCCGGGCACAGATACGCAGTATCTT. Its protein is CASTPGTDTQYL.

The chain uses TRBV2 and TRBJ2-7, with 9 bases aligning to TRBD1. CDR1 and CDR2 from the germline V gene are SNHLY and FYNNEI. This CDR3 has 14 residues. The trim removed 9 bases at V and 3 bases at J, leaving 9 bases unmatched. CDR3 region: CASKVQGANYEQYF. CDR3 DNA sequence: TGTGCCAGTAAGGTACAGGGGGCTAACTACGAGCAGTACTTC.

This chain uses TRBV10-3 with TRBJ2-7, with D tentatively TRBD1 (5 bases). Trimming pared 5 bases from V and 4 bases from J, leaving 6 bases between. Germline CDR1 ENHRY, CDR2 SYGVKD. The CDR3 extends over 11 amino acids. For the CDR3, the DNA is TGTGCCATCAGTTCAGGGTACGAGCAGTACTTC. Protein sequence: CAISSGYEQYF.

This clonotype was detected once. This chain links TRBV10-2 with TRBJ2-1; unclear D gene. V was clipped by 3 bases and J by 0 bases, with 15 bases between them. The length of the CDR3 is 17 residues. Germline CDR1 WSHSY, CDR2 SAAADI. CDR3 in amino acids: CASSDSGRAGSYNEQFF. Written as DNA, the CDR3 is TGCGCCAGCAGTGATTCAGGTCGGGCTGGCTCCTACAATGAGCAGTTCTTC.

This clonotype was detected many times. The chain combines TRBV5-4 with TRBJ1-6; TRBD1 is a possible D gene (5 bases). CDR1 is SGHNT, CDR2 YYREEE, per germline (reference sequence). The CDR3 is 15 residues long. Trimming left V 4 bases short and J 7 bases short, with 15 bases between. The CDR3 DNA sequence: TGTGCCAGCAGCCCAGGACCAGGGAGAAATTCACCCCTCCACTTT. This sequence encodes CASSPGPGRNSPLHF.

This clonotype was counted a few times. The chain recombines TRBV2 with TRBJ1-2; TRBD1 is a possible D gene (6 bases). The CDR3 runs 16 residues. Trimming removed 3 bases from V and 5 bases from J, with 19 bases in between. Germline V lookup: CDR1 SNHLY, CDR2 FYNNEI. The CDR3 nucleotides are TGTGCCAGCAGTGAGACAAACCTTCGAGGGGGATATGGCTACACCTTC. Its protein is CASSETNLRGGYGYTF.

The chain is built from TRBV19 and TRBJ1-2; D perhaps matches TRBD1 (6 bases). The V end lost 5 bases, the J end lost 2 bases, and 9 bases lay between the germline ends. CDR1 and CDR2 from the germline V gene are LNHDA and SQIVND (reference sequence). The CDR3 length is 13 residues. CDR3 sequence (DNA): TGTGCCAGTAGTGTCGACAGGAACTATGGCTACACCTTC. Translating it yields CASSVDRNYGYTF.

This clonotype was seen a single time. The V call is TRBV24-1, the J call TRBJ1-2; the D gene is possibly TRBD1 (6 bases). The CDR3 runs 16 residues. Germline assignment: CDR1 KGHDR and CDR2 SFDVKD. The ends were cut back, 5 bases at V and 5 bases at J, with 20 bases in the middle. DNA of the CDR3: TGTGCCACCAGTGCTAGAGTCGGGGGCACCCCATATGGCTACACCTTC. Translating it yields CATSARVGGTPYGYTF.

The chain has TRBV7-9 and TRBJ1-1; D call uncertain. Germline V gene data show CDR1 as SEHNR and CDR2 as FQNEAQ (reference sequence). The germline V and J ends were trimmed by 6 bases and 6 bases, with 8 bases remaining between them. The CDR3 has 11 amino acids. The CDR3 nucleotides are TGTGCCAGCAGGTTGATAGCTGAAGCTTTCTTT. Translation gives CASRLIAEAFF.

This clonotype was seen many times. This chain links TRBV20-1 with TRBJ2-3, with 10 bases fitting TRBD2. The length of the CDR3 is 13 residues. Germline CDR1 is DFQATT and CDR2 is SNEGSKA (reference sequence). The trim removed 3 bases at V and 4 bases at J, leaving 1 base unmatched. DNA of the CDR3: TGCAGTGCTAGGCTAGCGGGGGCAGATACGCAGTATTTT. It yields the protein CSARLAGADTQYF.

The chain couples TRBV15 to TRBJ2-1; D is undetermined. Between the trimmed V and J ends, which lost 1 base and 9 bases, there was a span of 13 bases. The CDR3 extends over 14 amino acids. Germline CDR1 LNHNV, CDR2 YYDKDF (reference sequence). CDR3 region: CATSRGRTLREQFF. The CDR3 DNA reads as TGTGCCACCAGCAGAGGAAGGACGTTGCGTGAGCAGTTCTTC.

The J gene is TRBJ1-5, the V gene TRBV19; D is uncertain. This CDR3 is built from 15 residues. V lost 2 bases, J lost 0 bases, and 8 bases lay in between. Germline V lookup: CDR1 LNHDA, CDR2 SQIVND (reference sequence). In nucleotides, the CDR3 is TGTGCCAGTAGTATATCGGCAGATAGCAATCAGCCCCAGCATTTT. It encodes CASSISADSNQPQHF. The full variable domain, rest sourced from reference TRBV19 and TRBJ1-5, is DGGITQSPKYLFRKEGQNVTLSCEQNLNHDAMYWYRQDPGQGLRLIYYSQIVNDFQKGDIAEGYSVSREKKESFPLTVTSAQKNPTAFYLCASSISADSNQPQHFGDGTRLSIL.

The CDR3 spells CSARVAENEQFF. CDR3 in DNA: TGCAGTGCTAGAGTGGCGGAGAATGAGCAGTTCTTC. V usage is TRBV20-1 and J usage is TRBJ2-1, with D unresolved. The germline gives CDR1 DFQATT, CDR2 SNEGSKA (reference sequence). Trimming removed 1 base at V and 7 bases at J, with 8 bases between. The CDR3 loop spans 12 amino acids.